This is a list of T cell receptor beta chains from one sample in a study of immune characterization of retroperitoneal liposarcoma. TCRdb redid the calling of the PCR reads with MiXCR, one entry per CDR3 protein. The repertoire holds 2,000 to 3,000 distinct CDR3 sequences, with around 48% as singletons. Sequenced material: tumor tissue. The receptor source for this set is a female donor with retroperitoneal liposarcoma. CDR3s include the opening cysteine and the closing phenylalanine or tryptophan. D genes are given only for firm matches. Only some rows state a clone size, as once, few, many or a class for expanded clones.

CDR3: CASSEWLAGGLNTGELFF; DNA: TGTGCCAGCAGTGAATGGCTAGCGGGAGGCCTCAACACCGGGGAGCTGTTTTTT; J: TRBJ2-2; D: TRBD2; V: TRBV6-1; length: 18; size: -
CDR3: CASSEGQVWASGKNEQFF; DNA: TGTGCCAGCAGTGAAGGTCAGGTGTGGGCTAGCGGGAAGAATGAGCAGTTCTTC; J: TRBJ2-1; D: TRBD2; V: TRBV6-1; length: 18; size: few
CDR3: CASSNAITGELFF; DNA: TGTGCCAGCAGTAATGCAATCACCGGGGAGCTGTTTTTT; J: TRBJ2-2; D: -; V: TRBV6-8; length: 13; size: -
CDR3: CASRPGTSGRALSNEQFF; DNA: TGTGCCAGCAGACCCGGGACTAGCGGGAGGGCCCTCTCCAATGAGCAGTTCTTC; J: TRBJ2-1; D: TRBD2; V: TRBV6-6; length: 18; size: -
CDR3: CASGLNSGRETQYF; DNA: TGTGCTAGTGGTTTGAATAGCGGGAGGGAGACCCAGTACTTC; J: TRBJ2-5; D: TRBD2; V: TRBV12-5; length: 14; size: large
CDR3: CASSRTNGDIQFF; DNA: TGTGCCAGCAGCCGGACCAACGGGGACATTCAGTTCTTC; J: TRBJ2-1; D: -; V: TRBV7-6; length: 13; size: few
CDR3: CVSSDLRVAGVEQYF; DNA: TGTGTCAGCAGTGACCTCCGGGTAGCGGGAGTCGAGCAGTACTTC; J: TRBJ2-7; D: TRBD2; V: TRBV6-8; length: 15; size: -
CDR3: CASKTLGQGNGETQYF; DNA: TGTGCCAGCAAAACATTGGGACAGGGGAATGGAGAGACCCAGTACTTC; J: TRBJ2-5; D: TRBD1; V: TRBV6-6; length: 16; size: few
CDR3: CASTGAGGANVLTF; DNA: TGTGCCAGCACAGGGGCGGGGGGGGCCAACGTCCTGACTTTC; J: TRBJ2-6; D: -; V: TRBV6-8; length: 14; size: few
CDR3: CASSTRAGAGGELFF; DNA: TGTGCCAGCAGTACCCGGGCAGGGGCGGGGGGGGAGCTGTTTTTT; J: TRBJ2-2; D: -; V: TRBV6-1; length: 15; size: -
CDR3: CASSALSPGTNEKLFF; DNA: TGTGCCAGCAGTGCCCTGTCCCCTGGGACTAATGAAAAACTGTTTTTT; J: TRBJ1-4; D: -; V: TRBV6-1; length: 16; size: -
CDR3: CASSLESQGRWTEAFF; DNA: TGTGCCAGCAGCTTAGAGTCGCAGGGGCGGTGGACTGAAGCTTTCTTT; J: TRBJ1-1; D: -; V: TRBV11-2; length: 16; size: few
CDR3: CASSKKQTLAGVDNEQFF; DNA: TGTGCCAGCAGTAAAAAGCAAACACTGGCCGGGGTTGACAATGAGCAGTTCTTC; J: TRBJ2-1; D: -; V: TRBV12-3/TRBV12-4; length: 18; size: -
CDR3: CASSRQGAVTEAFF; DNA: TGTGCCAGCAGCCGACAGGGGGCGGTCACTGAAGCTTTCTTT; J: TRBJ1-1; D: TRBD1; V: TRBV7-2; length: 14; size: once
CDR3: CASSRRGGTGKYEQYF; DNA: TGTGCCAGCAGTCGAAGGGGGGGGACAGGGAAATACGAGCAGTACTTC; J: TRBJ2-7; D: TRBD1; V: TRBV6-1; length: 16; size: -
CDR3: CASSDVAGDADTQYF; DNA: TGTGCCAGCAGTGACGTAGCGGGAGATGCAGATACGCAGTATTTT; J: TRBJ2-3; D: TRBD2; V: TRBV6-4; length: 15; size: -
CDR3: CASSRTSGSSRETQFF; DNA: TGTGCCAGCAGCCGGACTAGCGGGAGCTCCCGAGAGACCCAGTTCTTC; J: TRBJ2-1; D: TRBD2; V: TRBV11-2; length: 16; size: -
CDR3: CASSYSVWTGANVLTF; DNA: TGTGCCAGCAGTTACTCGGTTTGGACTGGGGCCAACGTCCTGACTTTC; J: TRBJ2-6; D: -; V: TRBV6-6; length: 16; size: medium-sized
CDR3: CASSPQFNYGYTF; DNA: TGTGCCAGCAGTCCTCAATTTAACTATGGCTACACCTTC; J: TRBJ1-2; D: -; V: TRBV6-1; length: 13; size: -
CDR3: CASIREQNTGELFF; DNA: TGTGCCAGCATACGGGAGCAAAACACCGGGGAGCTGTTTTTT; J: TRBJ2-2; D: -; V: TRBV6-1; length: 14; size: -
CDR3: CASSLGIDYEQYF; DNA: TGTGCCAGCAGCTTGGGGATTGACTACGAGCAGTACTTC; J: TRBJ2-7; D: -; V: TRBV11-2; length: 13; size: once
CDR3: CASSYGRNTGELFF; DNA: TGTGCCAGCAGTTACGGGCGGAACACCGGGGAGCTGTTTTTT; J: TRBJ2-2; D: -; V: TRBV6-6; length: 14; size: few
CDR3: CASSYSLTNEKLFF; DNA: TGTGCCAGCAGTTACTCCCTTACAAATGAAAAACTGTTTTTT; J: TRBJ1-4; D: -; V: TRBV6-8; length: 14; size: -
CDR3: CASSVSGTKNYGYTF; DNA: TGTGCCAGCAGTGTTTCTGGCACGAAAAACTATGGCTACACCTTC; J: TRBJ1-2; D: -; V: TRBV6-1; length: 15; size: -
CDR3: CASRYRGAGANVLTF; DNA: TGTGCCAGCAGGTACAGGGGCGCCGGGGCCAACGTCCTGACTTTC; J: TRBJ2-6; D: TRBD1; V: TRBV6-1; length: 15; size: -
CDR3: CASSEKFLIFSSYEQYF; DNA: TGTGCCAGCAGTGAAAAGTTCCTTATCTTCAGCTCCTACGAGCAGTACTTC; J: TRBJ2-7; D: -; V: TRBV6-1; length: 17; size: -
CDR3: CASSLRGTSGMHSQETQYF; DNA: TGTGCCAGCAGCTTAAGGGGGACTAGCGGGATGCACTCTCAAGAGACCCAGTACTTC; J: TRBJ2-5; D: TRBD2; V: TRBV7-2; length: 19; size: -
CDR3: CASSSERGGLGNEQFF; DNA: TGTGCCAGCAGTTCCGAGCGGGGGGGTCTTGGGAATGAGCAGTTCTTC; J: TRBJ2-1; D: TRBD2; V: TRBV6-5; length: 16; size: -
CDR3: CASSEDEAYNSPLHF; DNA: TGTGCCAGCAGTGAAGACGAAGCGTATAATTCACCCCTCCACTTT; J: TRBJ1-6; D: -; V: TRBV6-1; length: 15; size: -
CDR3: CASRGMAGGRYNEQFF; DNA: TGTGCCAGCCGTGGGATGGCGGGAGGGAGATACAATGAGCAGTTCTTC; J: TRBJ2-1; D: TRBD2; V: TRBV6-1; length: 16; size: few
CDR3: CASSLAGGKTGELFF; DNA: TGTGCCAGCAGCCTAGCGGGAGGGAAAACCGGGGAGCTGTTTTTT; J: TRBJ2-2; D: TRBD2; V: TRBV7-2; length: 15; size: -